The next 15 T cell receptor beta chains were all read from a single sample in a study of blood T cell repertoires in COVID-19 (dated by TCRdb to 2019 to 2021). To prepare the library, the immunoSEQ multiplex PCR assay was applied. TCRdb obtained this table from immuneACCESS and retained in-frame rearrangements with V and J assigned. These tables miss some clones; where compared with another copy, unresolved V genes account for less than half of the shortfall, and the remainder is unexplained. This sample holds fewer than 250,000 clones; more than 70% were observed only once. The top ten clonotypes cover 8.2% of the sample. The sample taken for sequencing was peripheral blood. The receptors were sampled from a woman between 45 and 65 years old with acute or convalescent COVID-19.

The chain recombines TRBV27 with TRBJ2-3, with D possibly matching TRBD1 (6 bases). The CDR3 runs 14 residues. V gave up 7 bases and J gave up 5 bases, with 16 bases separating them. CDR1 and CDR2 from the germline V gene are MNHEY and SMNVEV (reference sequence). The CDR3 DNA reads TGTGCCAGCAACGACAGGTCCCTTGGAGATACGCAGTATTTT. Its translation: CASNDRSLGDTQYF.

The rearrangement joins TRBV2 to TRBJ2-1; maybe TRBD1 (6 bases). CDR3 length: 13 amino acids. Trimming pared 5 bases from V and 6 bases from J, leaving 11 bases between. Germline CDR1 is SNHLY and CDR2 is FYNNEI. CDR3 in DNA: TGTGCCAGCAGTAACGGGACATCCAATGAGCAGTTCTTC. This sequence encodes CASSNGTSNEQFF.

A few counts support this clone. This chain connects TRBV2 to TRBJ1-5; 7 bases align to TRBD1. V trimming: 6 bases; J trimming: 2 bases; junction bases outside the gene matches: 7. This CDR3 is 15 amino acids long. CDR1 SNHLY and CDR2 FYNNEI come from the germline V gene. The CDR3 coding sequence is TGTGCCAGCAGACCCGACAGGGTGGGCAATCAGCCCCAGCATTTT. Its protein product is CASRPDRVGNQPQHF.

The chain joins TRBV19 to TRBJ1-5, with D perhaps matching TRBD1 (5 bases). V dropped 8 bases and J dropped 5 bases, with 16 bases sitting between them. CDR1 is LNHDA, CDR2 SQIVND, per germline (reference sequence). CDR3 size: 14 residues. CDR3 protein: CASLRVPGDQPQHF. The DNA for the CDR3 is TGTGCCAGTCTACGGGTTCCGGGGGATCAGCCCCAGCATTTT.

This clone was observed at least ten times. CDR3 in DNA: TGTGCCAGCAGCTTAGAGGGGCGGGAGGGTTTGGATGAGCAGTTCTTC. It yields the protein CASSLEGREGLDEQFF. V and J are TRBV11-1 and TRBJ2-1; TRBD2 matches at 9 bases. This CDR3 has 16 residues. From germline, CDR1 is SGHAT and CDR2 FQDESV (reference sequence). With V trimmed by 1 base and J by 8 bases, 9 bases remained unmatched. The whole variable domain, remainder taken from reference TRBV11-1 and TRBJ2-1, is EAEVAQSPRYKITEKSQAVAFWCDPISGHATLYWYRQILGQGPELLVQFQDESVVDDSQLPKDRFSAERLKGVDSTLKIQPAELGDSAMYLCASSLEGREGLDEQFFGPGTRLTVL.

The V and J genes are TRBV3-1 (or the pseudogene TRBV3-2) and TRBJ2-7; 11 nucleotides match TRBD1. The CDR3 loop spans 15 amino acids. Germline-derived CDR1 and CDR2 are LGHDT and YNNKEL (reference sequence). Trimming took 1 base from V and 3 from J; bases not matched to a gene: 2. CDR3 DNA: TGTGCCAGCAGCCAAGTGGGACAGGGGGGCTACGAGCAGTACTTC. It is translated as CASSQVGQGGYEQYF.

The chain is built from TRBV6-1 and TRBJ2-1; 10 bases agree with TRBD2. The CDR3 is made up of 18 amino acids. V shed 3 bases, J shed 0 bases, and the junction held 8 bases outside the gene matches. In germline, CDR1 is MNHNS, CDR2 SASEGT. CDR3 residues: CASSDPLSGRLSYNEQFF. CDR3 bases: TGTGCCAGCAGTGACCCCCTTAGCGGGAGGCTCTCCTACAATGAGCAGTTCTTC.

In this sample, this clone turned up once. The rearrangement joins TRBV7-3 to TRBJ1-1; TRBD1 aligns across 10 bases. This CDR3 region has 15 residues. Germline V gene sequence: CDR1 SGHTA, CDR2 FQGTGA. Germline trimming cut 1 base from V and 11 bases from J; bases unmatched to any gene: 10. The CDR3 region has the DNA TGTGCCAGCAGCTTAAAAGGGACAGGGGCCAAGGCGGCTTTCTTT. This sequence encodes CASSLKGTGAKAAFF.

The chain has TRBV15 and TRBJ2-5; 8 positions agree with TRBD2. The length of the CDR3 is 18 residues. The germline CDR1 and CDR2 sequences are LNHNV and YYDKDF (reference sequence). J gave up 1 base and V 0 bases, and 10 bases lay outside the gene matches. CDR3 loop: CATSRELGIAGFQETQYF. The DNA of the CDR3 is TGTGCCACCAGCAGAGAATTGGGTATAGCGGGATTCCAAGAGACCCAGTACTTC.

The CDR3 spells CASSEEGGTGDTGELFF. The DNA for the CDR3 is TGTGCCAGCAGTGAAGAGGGAGGAACGGGGGACACCGGGGAGCTGTTTTTT. J is TRBJ2-2 and V is TRBV2; tentative D call: TRBD2 (6 bases). Germline V gene sequence: CDR1 SNHLY, CDR2 FYNNEI. The CDR3 is 17 amino acids. V was clipped by 1 base and J by 3 bases, with 15 bases between them. Supplemented by reference TRBV2 and TRBJ2-2, the full variable domain reads EPEVTQTPSHQVTQMGQEVILRCVPISNHLYFYWYRQILGQKVEFLVSFYNNEISEKSEIFDDQFSVERPDGSNFTLKIRSTKLEDSAMYFCASSEEGGTGDTGELFFGEGSRLTVL.

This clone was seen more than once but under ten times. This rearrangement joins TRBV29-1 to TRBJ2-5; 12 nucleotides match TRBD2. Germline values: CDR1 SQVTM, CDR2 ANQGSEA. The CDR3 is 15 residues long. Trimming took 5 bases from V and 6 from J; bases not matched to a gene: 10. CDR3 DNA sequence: TGCAGCGTTTCTCTCCCGACTAGCGGGAGCCAGACCCAGTACTTC. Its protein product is CSVSLPTSGSQTQYF.

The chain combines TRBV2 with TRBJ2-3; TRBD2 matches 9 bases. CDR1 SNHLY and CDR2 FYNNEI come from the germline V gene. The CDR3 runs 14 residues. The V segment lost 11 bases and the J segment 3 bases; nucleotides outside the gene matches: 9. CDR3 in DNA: TGTGCCTGTTTTAGCGGGAGCGGGACAGATACGCAGTATTTT. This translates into CACFSGSGTDTQYF.

CDR3 in DNA: TGTGCCAGCGCCCGGGGGGCCAACAATGAGCAGTTCTTC. Amino acid sequence: CASARGANNEQFF. This rearrangement joins TRBV6-5 to TRBJ2-1; D may be TRBD2 (7 bases). The CDR3 sequence is 13 residues long. V lost 8 bases and J 5 bases, leaving 13 bases between the germline ends. Per the germline V gene, CDR1 is MNHEY and CDR2 is SVGAGI.

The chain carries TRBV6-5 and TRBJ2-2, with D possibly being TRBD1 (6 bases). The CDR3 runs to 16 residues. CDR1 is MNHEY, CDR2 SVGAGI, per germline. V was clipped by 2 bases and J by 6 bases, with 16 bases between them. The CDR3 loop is CASSYRDRLSAGELFF. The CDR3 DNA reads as TGTGCCAGCAGTTACCGAGACAGGTTATCGGCCGGGGAGCTGTTTTTT.

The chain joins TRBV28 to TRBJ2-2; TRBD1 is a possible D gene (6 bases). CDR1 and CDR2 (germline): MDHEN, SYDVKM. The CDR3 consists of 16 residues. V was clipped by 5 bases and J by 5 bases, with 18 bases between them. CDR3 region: CASSPAQGRGTGELFF. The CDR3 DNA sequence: TGTGCCAGCAGTCCGGCGCAGGGGAGAGGGACCGGGGAGCTGTTTTTT.